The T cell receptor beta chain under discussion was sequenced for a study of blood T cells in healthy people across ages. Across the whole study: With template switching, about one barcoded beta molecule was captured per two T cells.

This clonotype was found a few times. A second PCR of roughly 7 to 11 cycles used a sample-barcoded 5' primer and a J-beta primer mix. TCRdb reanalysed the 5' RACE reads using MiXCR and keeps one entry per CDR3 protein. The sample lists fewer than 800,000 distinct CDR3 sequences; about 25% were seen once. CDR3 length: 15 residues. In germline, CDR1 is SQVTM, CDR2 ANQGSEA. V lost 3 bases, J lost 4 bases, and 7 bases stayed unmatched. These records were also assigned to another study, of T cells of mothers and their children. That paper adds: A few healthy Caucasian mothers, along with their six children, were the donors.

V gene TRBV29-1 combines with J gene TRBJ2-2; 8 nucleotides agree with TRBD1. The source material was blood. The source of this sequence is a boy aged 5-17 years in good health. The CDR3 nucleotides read TGCAGCGTTGAGCCGGACAGGGCCTCCACCGGGGAGCTGTTTTTT. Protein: CSVEPDRASTGELFF.